These 19 T cell receptor beta chains were all obtained from the same sample, sequenced in a study of blood T cell repertoires in COVID-19. Profiled with immunoSEQ multiplex PCR; TCRdb holds only in-frame clones, not every one. Among a few hundred thousand clones listed, roughly 86% were seen once. Sample: peripheral blood. The origin of the receptors is a woman aged 50 to 60 who had recovered from COVID-19.

V gene TRBV10-3 combines with J gene TRBJ1-2; no clear D gene. Trimming cost V 11 bases and J 4 bases, with 20 bases left between them. CDR1 ENHRY and CDR2 SYGVKD come from the germline V gene. This CDR3 is 14 amino acids long. The CDR3 region is CAVEGERGGYGYTF. As DNA, the CDR3 is TGTGCCGTGGAGGGAGAACGGGGAGGCTATGGCTACACCTTC.

The J gene is TRBJ1-2, the V gene TRBV5-5, with D unresolved. The CDR3 length is 14 residues. The V and J ends lost 4 bases and 1 base respectively, with 11 bases between them. CDR1 and CDR2 from the germline V gene are SGHKS and YYEKEE (reference sequence). In DNA, the CDR3 is TGTGCCAGCAGCCGGCAGCGTAGTAACTATGGCTACACCTTC. Residues: CASSRQRSNYGYTF.

The chain joins TRBV19 to TRBJ2-2; 9 bases agree with TRBD1. From germline, CDR1 is LNHDA and CDR2 SQIVND (reference sequence). CDR3 length: 15 amino acids. The V segment lost 4 bases and the J segment 5 bases; nucleotides outside the gene matches: 5. The CDR3 region has the DNA TGTGCCAGTAGTACCCGACAGGGGGAGACCGGGGAGCTGTTTTTT. It codes for CASSTRQGETGELFF.

This chain joins TRBV5-6 and TRBJ2-1; no firm D call. From germline, CDR1 is SGHDT and CDR2 YYEEEE. The CDR3 runs to 13 residues. The V and J ends lost 0 bases and 2 bases respectively, with 3 bases between them. The CDR3 protein is CASSLVAYNEQFF. Here the CDR3 DNA reads TGTGCCAGCAGCTTGGTAGCCTACAATGAGCAGTTCTTC.

The chain joins TRBV20-1 to TRBJ1-1; D is undetermined. Trimming cost V 3 bases and J 1 base, with 6 bases left between them. Germline values: CDR1 DFQATT, CDR2 SNEGSKA (reference sequence). The CDR3 is 12 amino acids. The CDR3 protein is CSASHGNTEAFF. The DNA for the CDR3 is TGCAGTGCTAGTCACGGGAACACTGAAGCTTTCTTT.

This clone was seen only once. This chain uses TRBV7-3 with TRBJ2-3; no clear D gene. Trimming cost V 4 bases and J 6 bases, with 11 bases left between them. The CDR3 length is 13 residues. CDR1 is SGHTA, CDR2 FQGTGA, per germline. The DNA of the CDR3 is TGTGCCAGCAGCTCCGGTCTTTCGGATACGCAGTATTTT. Its protein is CASSSGLSDTQYF.

V and J are TRBV18 and TRBJ1-1, with unresolved D. Trimming pared 2 bases from V and 2 bases from J, leaving 6 bases between. The germline V gene has CDR1 KGHSH and CDR2 LQKENI. The CDR3 extends over 13 amino acids. CDR3 nucleotide sequence: TGTGCCAGCTCACCAGCCAGTAACACTGAAGCTTTCTTT. This encodes CASSPASNTEAFF.

This clone was seen a few times. The chain has TRBV5-8 and TRBJ1-5; 7 bases agree with TRBD1. Germline lookup yields CDR1 SGHTS and CDR2 YDEGEE. Trimming at V came to 4 bases and at J to 2 bases, leaving 6 bases not matched to a gene. The CDR3 is 15 residues long. The CDR3 loop is CASSLHGTGNQPQHF. The CDR3 nucleotides read TGTGCCAGCAGCCTCCACGGGACAGGCAATCAGCCCCAGCATTTT.

The chain carries TRBV28 and TRBJ2-7, with 8 positions matching TRBD2. The CDR3 contains 13 residues. Germline V gene sequence: CDR1 MDHEN, CDR2 SYDVKM. V was clipped by 8 bases and J by 5 bases; unmatched bases: 8. CDR3 DNA sequence: TGTGCCAGCTTTGGTAGCGGGAATAACGAGCAGTACTTC. Protein: CASFGSGNNEQYF.

J is TRBJ1-4 and V is TRBV11-2; D unclear. Germline CDR1 reads SGHAT; CDR2 reads FQNNGV. V was shortened by 5 bases and J by 8 bases, with 15 bases between the two germline ends. This CDR3 has 14 amino acids. The CDR3 sequence: CASSPWAIPEKLFF. CDR3 in DNA: TGTGCCAGCAGCCCCTGGGCCATCCCCGAAAAACTGTTTTTT.

The genes are TRBV9 and TRBJ1-1; D is undetermined. This CDR3 has 13 amino acids. V shed 2 bases and J shed 5 bases, with 10 bases lying between them. The germline CDR1 and CDR2 sequences are SGDLS and YYNGEE. The CDR3 region is CASSVRSGTEAFF. The CDR3 DNA reads TGTGCCAGCAGCGTCCGGAGCGGGACTGAAGCTTTCTTT. The complete variable domain, with remaining parts taken from reference TRBV9 and TRBJ1-1, reads DSGVTQTPKHLITATGQRVTLRCSPRSGDLSVYWYQQSLDQGLQFLIQYYNGEERAKGNILERFSAQQFPDLHSELNLSSLELGDSALYFCASSVRSGTEAFFGQGTRLTVV.

This clone has only one observation. The sample carries other DNA sequences with the same CDR3. This chain links TRBV30 with TRBJ1-5; D not resolved. The CDR3 is 13 residues long. Germline assignment: CDR1 GTSNPN and CDR2 SVGIG (reference sequence). V dropped 0 bases and J dropped 5 bases, with 8 bases sitting between them. CDR3 DNA: TGTGCCTGGAGTGTAGGAGGAGATCAGCCCCAGCATTTT. Translating gives CAWSVGGDQPQHF.

The chain recombines TRBV28 with TRBJ1-2, with TRBD1 as a possible D gene (6 bases). With 8 bases removed from V and 3 bases from J, the gap between germline ends came to 19 bases. The CDR3 is 15 residues long. Germline V CDR1 and CDR2: MDHEN, SYDVKM. DNA of the CDR3: TGTGCCAGCCAAACGGGACAAGACGTTGACTATGGCTACACCTTC. The encoded protein is CASQTGQDVDYGYTF.

J is TRBJ2-1 and V is TRBV30, with D maybe TRBD2 (5 bases). The CDR3 totals 13 residues. CDR1 and CDR2 from the germline V gene are GTSNPN and SVGIG (reference sequence). V was cut by 2 bases and J by 13 bases, with 18 bases left in between. DNA for the CDR3: TGTGCCTGGAGTCTTTGGAGCGGAAACGACCAGTTCTTC. This sequence encodes CAWSLWSGNDQFF.

The chain is built from TRBV11-2 and TRBJ2-7; TRBD2 is a possible D gene (5 bases). The V and J ends lost 1 base and 6 bases respectively, with 19 bases between them. Germline-derived CDR1 and CDR2 are SGHAT and FQNNGV. The CDR3 runs to 16 residues. CDR3 residues: CASSLVAVRGGVEQYF. In nucleotides, the CDR3 is TGTGCCAGCAGCTTAGTGGCGGTTCGCGGAGGAGTCGAGCAGTACTTC.

This chain joins TRBV29-1 and TRBJ1-1, with 7 bases matching TRBD1. The CDR3 contains 14 residues. Germline lookup yields CDR1 SQVTM and CDR2 ANQGSEA. V lost 4 bases and J lost 5; bases outside the gene matches: 10. As DNA, the CDR3 is TGCAGCGTTGTGCGGCAGGGGGTAGGGACTGAAGCTTTCTTT. Residues: CSVVRQGVGTEAFF.

The genes are TRBV28 and TRBJ2-7, with 8 bases lining up with TRBD1. Trimming removed 2 bases from V and 5 bases from J; junction bases left unmatched: 8. CDR1 and CDR2 (germline): MDHEN, SYDVKM. The CDR3 length is 15 residues. CDR3 nucleotide sequence: TGTGCCAGCAGTTTAGAAGGGACAGGACTTCACGAGCAGTACTTC. It yields the protein CASSLEGTGLHEQYF.

The chain couples TRBV4-1 to TRBJ1-2, with a tentative D call TRBD1 (6 bases). This CDR3 region has 14 residues. The V and J ends lost 0 bases and 8 bases respectively, with 13 bases between them. Germline CDR1 is MGHRA and CDR2 is YSYEKL. Here the CDR3 DNA reads TGCGCCAGCAGCCAAGATCGGGGGGCGCGAGGCTACACCTTC. This translates into CASSQDRGARGYTF.

The chain is built from TRBV28 and TRBJ2-7, with D perhaps matching TRBD1 (6 bases). CDR1 is MDHEN, CDR2 SYDVKM, per germline. Trimming shortened V by 8 bases and J by 4 bases, and 18 bases separated the two germline ends. The length of the CDR3 is 14 residues. Written as DNA, the CDR3 is TGTGCCAGCCCCCCTCCGGGACAACCTTACGAGCAGTACTTC. It translates to CASPPPGQPYEQYF.